The text below deals with one T cell receptor (beta chain). Its antigen remains unknown. This sample stems from a study of cytomegalovirus exposure and HLA in healthy donors. Whole-study findings and limits: Indistinguishability led to the exclusion of some V segments, TRBV6-2 and TRBV6-3 included.

This PCR relied on a set of 60 Vbeta primers and 13 Jbeta primers. The assay was immunoSEQ multiplex PCR, and TCRdb's table has in-frame clones only and misses some. The table shows 180,000 or so clones, with around four fifths occurring only once. The CDR3 is 12 amino acids. V lost 6 bases to trimming and J lost 5 bases, with 11 bases between them. Germline V gives CDR1 MDHEN, CDR2 SYDVKM. The sample was PBMCs. This chain joins TRBV28 and TRBJ2-7; weak D call: TRBD1 (5 bases). The TCR originated in a woman aged 45 to 65 in good health and CMV-seropositive. This CDR3 reads CASRRQGNEQYF. CDR3 sequence (DNA): TGTGCCAGCAGACGGCAGGGAAACGAGCAGTACTTC.